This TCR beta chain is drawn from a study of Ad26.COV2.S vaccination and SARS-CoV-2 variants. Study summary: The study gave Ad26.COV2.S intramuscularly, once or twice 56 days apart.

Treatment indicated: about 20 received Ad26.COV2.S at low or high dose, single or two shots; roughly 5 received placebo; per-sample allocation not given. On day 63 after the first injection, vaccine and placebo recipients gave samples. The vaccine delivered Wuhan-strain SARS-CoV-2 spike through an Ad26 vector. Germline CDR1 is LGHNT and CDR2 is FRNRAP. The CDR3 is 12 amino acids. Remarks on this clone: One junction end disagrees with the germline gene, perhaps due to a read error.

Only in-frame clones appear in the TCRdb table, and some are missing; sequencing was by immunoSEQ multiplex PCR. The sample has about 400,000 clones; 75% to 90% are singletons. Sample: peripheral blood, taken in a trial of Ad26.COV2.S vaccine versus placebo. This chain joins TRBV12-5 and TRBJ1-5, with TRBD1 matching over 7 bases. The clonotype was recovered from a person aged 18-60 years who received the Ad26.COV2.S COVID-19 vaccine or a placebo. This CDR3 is CASGLVPGQVFF. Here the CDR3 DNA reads TGTGCTAGTGGTTTGGTTCCCGGACAGGTCTTTTTT.